This T cell receptor beta chain was retrieved from a study of control samples from healthy donors and cancer patients. The germline V and J ends were trimmed by 2 bases and 4 bases, with 8 bases remaining between them. The CDR3 contains 13 residues. CDR1 and CDR2 (germline): MNHEY, SVGAGI. Clones were read by immunoSEQ multiplex PCR, and TCRdb kept only the in-frame ones, dropping some. Of around 150,000 clones listed, about 94% were seen once; the top ten hold around 8%. The J gene is TRBJ1-2, the V gene TRBV6-5; no clear D gene. Sample: blood. This receptor was identified in a woman between 35 and 50 years old in good health. CDR3 residues: CASSYRQIYGYTF. The CDR3 nucleotides read TGTGCCAGCAGTTACCGACAAATCTATGGCTACACCTTC.